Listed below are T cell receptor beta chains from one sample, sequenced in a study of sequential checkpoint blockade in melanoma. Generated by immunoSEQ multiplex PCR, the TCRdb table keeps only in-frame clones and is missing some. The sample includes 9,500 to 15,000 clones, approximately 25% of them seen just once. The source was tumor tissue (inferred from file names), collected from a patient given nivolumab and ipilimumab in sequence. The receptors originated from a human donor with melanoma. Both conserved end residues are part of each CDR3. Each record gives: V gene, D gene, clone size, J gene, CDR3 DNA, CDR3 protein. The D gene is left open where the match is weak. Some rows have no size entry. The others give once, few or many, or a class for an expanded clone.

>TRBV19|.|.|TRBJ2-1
TGTGCCAGTAGTATTGTGTGGGTTAGTGAGCAGTTCTTC
CASSIVWVSEQFF
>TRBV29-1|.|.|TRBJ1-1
TGCAGCGCCAGAACAGGGAACACTGAAGCTTTCTTT
CSARTGNTEAFF
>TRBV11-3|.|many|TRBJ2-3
TGTGCCAGCAGCCGGACGGGACTTTTGGATACGCAGTATTTT
CASSRTGLLDTQYF
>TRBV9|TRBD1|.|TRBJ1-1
TGTGCCAGCAGCATGTTACAGGGGGCAAACACTGAAGCTTTCTTT
CASSMLQGANTEAFF
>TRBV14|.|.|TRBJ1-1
TGTGCCAGCAGCCAAGTGGACCTTCCAGGGAGCCCCCACACTGAAGCTTTCTTT
CASSQVDLPGSPHTEAFF
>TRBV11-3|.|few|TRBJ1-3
TGTGCCAGCAGCTTCCCTAGGTCCCGAAACACCATATATTTT
CASSFPRSRNTIYF
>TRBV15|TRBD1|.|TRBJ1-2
TGTGCCACCAGCAGGTGGGACAGGGAAGAGGACTATGGCTACACCTTC
CATSRWDREEDYGYTF
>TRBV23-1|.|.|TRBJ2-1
TGCGCCAGCAGTCCCGGACTAGGGACAAGAGGGAATGAGCAGTTCTTC
CASSPGLGTRGNEQFF
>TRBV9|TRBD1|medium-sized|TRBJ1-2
TGTGCCAGCAGTGAAGGACAGGGAGACTATGGCTACACCTTC
CASSEGQGDYGYTF
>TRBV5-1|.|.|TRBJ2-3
TGCGCCAGCAGCTTGGGTGAGGCCACAGATACGCAGTATTTT
CASSLGEATDTQYF
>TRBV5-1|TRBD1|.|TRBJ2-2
TGCGCCAGCAGCGGGGGACAGGTTTCAACCGGGGAGCTGTTTTTT
CASSGGQVSTGELFF